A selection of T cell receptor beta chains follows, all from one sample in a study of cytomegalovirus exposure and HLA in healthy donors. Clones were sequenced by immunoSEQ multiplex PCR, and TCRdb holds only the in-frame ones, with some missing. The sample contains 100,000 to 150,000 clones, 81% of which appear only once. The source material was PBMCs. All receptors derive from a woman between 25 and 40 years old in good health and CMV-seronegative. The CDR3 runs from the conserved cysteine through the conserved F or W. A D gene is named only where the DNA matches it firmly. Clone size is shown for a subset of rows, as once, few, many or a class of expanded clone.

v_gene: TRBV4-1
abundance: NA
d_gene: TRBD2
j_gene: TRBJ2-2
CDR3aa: CASSRGRMTGELFF
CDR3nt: TGCGCCAGCAGCCGCGGGAGGATGACCGGGGAGCTGTTTTTT

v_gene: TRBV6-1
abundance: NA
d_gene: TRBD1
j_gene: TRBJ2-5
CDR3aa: CASSGPLDRGTSQETQYF
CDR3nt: TGTGCCAGCAGTGGTCCACTGGACAGGGGAACATCACAAGAGACCCAGTACTTC

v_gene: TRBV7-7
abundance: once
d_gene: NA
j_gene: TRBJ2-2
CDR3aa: CASSGLNTGELFF
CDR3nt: TGTGCTTCATCGGGTCTGAACACCGGGGAGCTGTTTTTT

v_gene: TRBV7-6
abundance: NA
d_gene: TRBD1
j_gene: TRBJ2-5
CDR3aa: CASSPGQVETQYF
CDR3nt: TGTGCCAGCAGCCCAGGACAGGTCGAGACCCAGTACTTC

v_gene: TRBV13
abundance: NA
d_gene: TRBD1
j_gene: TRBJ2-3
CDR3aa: CASSLSGWGQTTDTQYF
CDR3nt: TGTGCCAGCAGCTTATCGGGCTGGGGACAGACCACAGATACGCAGTATTTT

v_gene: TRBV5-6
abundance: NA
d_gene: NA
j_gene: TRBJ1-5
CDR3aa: CIENSNQPQHF
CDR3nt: TGTATAGAGAATAGCAATCAGCCCCAGCATTTT

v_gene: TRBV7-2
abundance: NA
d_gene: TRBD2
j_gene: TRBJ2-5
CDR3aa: CASSLAGGYQETQYF
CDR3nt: TGTGCCAGCAGCTTGGCGGGGGGTTACCAAGAGACCCAGTACTTC

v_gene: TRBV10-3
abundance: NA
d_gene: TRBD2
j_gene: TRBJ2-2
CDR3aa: CAIRGGTNTGELFF
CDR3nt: TGTGCCATCAGGGGGGGGACGAACACCGGGGAGCTGTTTTTT

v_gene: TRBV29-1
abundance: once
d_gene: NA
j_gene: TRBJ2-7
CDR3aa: CSVRGQFTYEQYF
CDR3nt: TGCAGCGTTCGCGGACAGTTTACCTACGAGCAGTACTTC

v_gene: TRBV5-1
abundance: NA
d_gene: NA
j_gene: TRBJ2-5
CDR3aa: CASTPGPRGETQYF
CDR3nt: TGCGCCAGCACCCCCGGGCCACGGGGGGAGACCCAGTACTTC

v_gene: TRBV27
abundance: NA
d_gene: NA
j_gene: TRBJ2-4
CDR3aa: CASSLDLGNIQYF
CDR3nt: TGTGCCAGCAGTTTAGATCTAGGAAACATTCAGTACTTC

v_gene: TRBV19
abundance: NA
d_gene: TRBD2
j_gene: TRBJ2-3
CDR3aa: CASRTSGDRTQYF
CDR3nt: TGTGCCAGTAGAACTAGCGGGGACCGAACGCAGTATTTT

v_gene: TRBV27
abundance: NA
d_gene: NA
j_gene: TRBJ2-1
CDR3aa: CASSLVSGVYNEQFF
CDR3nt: TGTGCCAGCAGTTTAGTCTCAGGGGTCTACAATGAGCAGTTCTTC

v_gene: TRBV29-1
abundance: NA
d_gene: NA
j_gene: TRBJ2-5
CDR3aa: CSAEGRNYQETQYF
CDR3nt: TGCAGCGCGGAGGGACGGAATTACCAAGAGACCCAGTACTTC

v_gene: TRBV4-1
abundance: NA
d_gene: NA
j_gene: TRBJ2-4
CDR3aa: CASSQPGGNIQYF
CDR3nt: TGCGCCAGCAGCCAACCGGGGGGCAACATTCAGTACTTC

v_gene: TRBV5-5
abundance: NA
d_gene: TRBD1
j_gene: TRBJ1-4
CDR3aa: CASSLGTGVAEKLFF
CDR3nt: TGTGCCAGCAGCTTGGGGACAGGGGTTGCGGAAAAACTGTTTTTT

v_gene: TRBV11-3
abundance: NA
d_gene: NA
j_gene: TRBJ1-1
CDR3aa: CASGSLGEAFF
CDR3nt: TGTGCCAGCGGGTCCCTAGGTGAAGCTTTCTTT

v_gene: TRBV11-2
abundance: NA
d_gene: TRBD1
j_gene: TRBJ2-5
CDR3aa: CASSRTGWEETQYF
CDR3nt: TGTGCCAGCAGCCGGACAGGGTGGGAAGAGACCCAGTACTTC

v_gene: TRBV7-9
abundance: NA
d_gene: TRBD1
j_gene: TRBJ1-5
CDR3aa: CSSSHSGQGANQPQHF
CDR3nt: TGTTCCAGCAGCCATAGCGGACAGGGGGCAAATCAGCCCCAGCATTTT

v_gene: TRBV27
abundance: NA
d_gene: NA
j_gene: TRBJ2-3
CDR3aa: CAREKGDTQYF
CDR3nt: TGTGCCCGAGAAAAGGGGGATACGCAGTATTTT

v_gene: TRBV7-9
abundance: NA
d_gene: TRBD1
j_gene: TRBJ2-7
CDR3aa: CASSLVGTGGDKQYF
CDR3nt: TGTGCCAGCAGCTTGGTAGGGACAGGAGGTGATAAGCAGTACTTC

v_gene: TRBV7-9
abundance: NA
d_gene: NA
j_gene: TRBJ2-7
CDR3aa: CASSLWQGTLEQYF
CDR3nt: TGTGCCAGCAGCTTATGGCAGGGTACCCTCGAGCAGTACTTC

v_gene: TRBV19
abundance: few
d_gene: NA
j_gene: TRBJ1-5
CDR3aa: CASSQFTGFGPQHF
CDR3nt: TGTGCCAGTAGTCAATTTACAGGGTTTGGGCCCCAGCATTTT

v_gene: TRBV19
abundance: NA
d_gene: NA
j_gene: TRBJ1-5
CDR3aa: CASRDYSNQPQHF
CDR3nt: TGTGCCAGTAGGGACTATAGCAATCAGCCCCAGCATTTT

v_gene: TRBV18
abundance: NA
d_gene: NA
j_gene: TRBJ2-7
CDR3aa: CASSPRSYEQYF
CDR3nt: TGCGCCAGCTCACCAAGGAGCTACGAGCAGTACTTC

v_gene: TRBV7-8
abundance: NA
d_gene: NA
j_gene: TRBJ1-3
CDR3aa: CASTLGDSGNTIYF
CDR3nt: TGTGCCAGCACCCTAGGGGACTCTGGAAACACCATATATTTT

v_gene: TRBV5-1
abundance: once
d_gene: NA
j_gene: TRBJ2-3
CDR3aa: CASSLGQANPTDTQYF
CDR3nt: TGCGCCAGCAGCTTGGGACAGGCGAACCCCACAGATACGCAGTATTTT

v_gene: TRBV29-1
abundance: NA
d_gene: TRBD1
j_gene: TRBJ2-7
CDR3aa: CSVADRGEQYF
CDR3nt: TGCAGCGTCGCAGACAGGGGCGAGCAGTACTTC

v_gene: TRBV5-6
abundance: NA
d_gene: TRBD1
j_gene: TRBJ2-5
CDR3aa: CASSFPDRGETQYF
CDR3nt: TGTGCCAGCAGCTTCCCGGACAGGGGAGAGACCCAGTACTTC

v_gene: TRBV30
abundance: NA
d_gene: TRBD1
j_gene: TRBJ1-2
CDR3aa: CAWRERQGHYGYTF
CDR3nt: TGTGCCTGGAGGGAAAGACAGGGTCACTATGGCTACACCTTC

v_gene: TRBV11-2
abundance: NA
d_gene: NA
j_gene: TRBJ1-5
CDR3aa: CASSRGPGWAQHF
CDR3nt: TGTGCCAGCAGCCGTGGACCGGGGTGGGCCCAGCATTTT

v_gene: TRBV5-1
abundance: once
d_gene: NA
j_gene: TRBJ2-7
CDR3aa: CASSLASGDLYEQYF
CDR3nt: TGCGCCAGCAGCTTGGCTTCAGGGGACCTTTACGAGCAGTACTTC

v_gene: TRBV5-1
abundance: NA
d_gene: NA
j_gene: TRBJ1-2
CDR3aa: CASSLAEGGAYGYTF
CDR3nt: TGCGCCAGCAGCTTGGCCGAGGGGGGGGCTTATGGCTACACCTTC

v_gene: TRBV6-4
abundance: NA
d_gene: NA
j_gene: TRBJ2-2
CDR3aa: CASSPGADHTGELFF
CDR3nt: TGTGCCAGCAGTCCAGGGGCTGATCACACCGGGGAGCTGTTTTTT

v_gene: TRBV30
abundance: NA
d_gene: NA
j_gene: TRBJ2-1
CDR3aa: CAWSPPVIEQFF
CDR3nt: TGTGCCTGGAGTCCCCCTGTTATCGAGCAGTTCTTC

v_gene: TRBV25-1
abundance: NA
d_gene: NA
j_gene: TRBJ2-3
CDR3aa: CASSESASGADTQYF
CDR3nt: TGTGCCAGCAGTGAATCGGCAAGCGGAGCAGATACGCAGTATTTT

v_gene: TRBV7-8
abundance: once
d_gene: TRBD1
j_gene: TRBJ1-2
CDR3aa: CASSRSDRGYGYTF
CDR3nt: TGTGCCAGCAGCCGCTCCGACAGGGGCTATGGCTACACCTTC

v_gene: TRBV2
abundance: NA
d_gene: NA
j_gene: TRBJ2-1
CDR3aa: CASSTTSYFF
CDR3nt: TGTGCCAGCAGTACTACCTCCTATTTCTTC

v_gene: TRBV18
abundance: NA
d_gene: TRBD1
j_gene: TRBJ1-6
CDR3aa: CASSPQQGAGDSPLHF
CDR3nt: TGTGCCAGCTCACCTCAACAGGGGGCAGGGGATTCACCCCTCCACTTT

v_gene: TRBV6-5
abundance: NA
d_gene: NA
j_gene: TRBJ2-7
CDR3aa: CASSPQGGGIYEQYF
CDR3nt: TGTGCCAGCAGTCCCCAGGGCGGCGGGATCTACGAGCAGTACTTC

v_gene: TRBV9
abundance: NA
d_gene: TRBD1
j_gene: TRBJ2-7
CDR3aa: CASSDEPGQTIYEQYF
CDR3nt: TGTGCCAGCAGCGACGAGCCGGGACAGACCATCTACGAGCAGTACTTC

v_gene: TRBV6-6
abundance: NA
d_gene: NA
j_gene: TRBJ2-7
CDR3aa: CASSYGSSAREQYF
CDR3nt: TGTGCCAGCAGTTACGGGAGTTCTGCTCGCGAGCAGTACTTC

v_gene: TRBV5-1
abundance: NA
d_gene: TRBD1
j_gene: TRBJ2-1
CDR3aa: CASRMDRSNEQFF
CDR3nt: TGCGCCAGCAGAATGGACAGGTCCAATGAGCAGTTCTTC

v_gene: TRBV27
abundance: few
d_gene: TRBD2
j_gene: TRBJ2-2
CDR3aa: CASSLPGVAGLAGELFF
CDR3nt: TGTGCCAGCAGTTTGCCGGGGGTAGCGGGATTGGCCGGGGAGCTGTTTTTT

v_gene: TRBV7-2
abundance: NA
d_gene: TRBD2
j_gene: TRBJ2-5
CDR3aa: CASQGGTRTGTLQETQYF
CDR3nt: TGTGCCAGCCAAGGCGGGACTAGGACCGGCACACTCCAAGAGACCCAGTACTTC